One sample yielded the 11 T cell receptor beta chains listed below, sequenced in a study of blood T cell repertoires in COVID-19. Repertoires were generated with immunoSEQ multiplex PCR, while TCRdb's copy carries only in-frame clones and drops some. The sample carries about 130,000 clones, 70% to 80% recorded once. The sample consisted of peripheral blood. The receptors here all came from a woman aged 70 to 79 with COVID-19, enrolled during active disease.

This clone has just one count. The chain recombines TRBV7-2 with TRBJ2-7, with D perhaps matching TRBD1 (6 bases). V was trimmed by 1 base and J by 5 bases, leaving 12 bases between them. The germline gives CDR1 SGHTA, CDR2 FQGNSA. The CDR3 length is 14 residues. CDR3 in DNA: TGTGCCAGCAGCTTAGGTGTCAGGGGTAACGAGCAGTACTTC. Its protein is CASSLGVRGNEQYF. The full variable domain, in which reference TRBV7-2 and TRBJ2-7 provide the parts outside the CDR3, is GAGVSQSPSNKVTEKGKDVELRCDPISGHTALYWYRQSLGQGLEFLIYFQGNSAPDKSGLPSDRFSAERTGGSVSTLTIQRTQQEDSAVYLCASSLGVRGNEQYFGPGTRLTVT.

This clone has ten or more counts. The rearrangement joins TRBV27 to TRBJ2-2, with a weak D call TRBD2 (5 bases). The CDR3 sequence is 12 residues long. CDR1 and CDR2 from the germline V gene are MNHEY and SMNVEV (reference sequence). V lost 6 bases and J lost 7, with 9 bases in between. The CDR3 protein is CASRGGRGELFF. CDR3 nucleotide sequence: TGTGCCAGCAGAGGAGGTCGCGGGGAGCTGTTTTTT.

The chain employs TRBV7-9 and TRBJ2-5; perhaps TRBD2 as D (7 bases). Germline CDR1 SEHNR, CDR2 FQNEAQ (reference sequence). There are 15 residues in the CDR3. Trimming removed 2 bases from V and 4 bases from J, with 14 bases in between. CDR3 in amino acids: CASSLPGGLGETQYF. CDR3 bases: TGTGCCAGCAGCTTACCCGGGGGGCTAGGAGAGACCCAGTACTTC.

The table lists this clone with a few counts. The rearrangement links TRBV4-1 to TRBJ2-5, with 16 bases aligning to TRBD2. The CDR3 runs 19 residues. Germline V lookup: CDR1 MGHRA, CDR2 YSYEKL. After removal of 0 bases from V and 5 bases from J, the junction contained 9 bases not matched to a gene. CDR3 sequence reads: CASSQEEMGLAGGRETQYF. CDR3 in DNA: TGCGCCAGCAGCCAAGAAGAAATGGGACTAGCGGGGGGGCGGGAGACCCAGTACTTC.

The genes are TRBV6-5 and TRBJ1-1, with D possibly being TRBD1 (6 bases). The V and J ends lost 6 bases and 5 bases respectively, with 13 bases between them. The CDR3 spans 13 residues. CDR1 is MNHEY and CDR2 is SVGAGI in the germline V gene. The CDR3 protein is CASSLNRGTEAFF. The CDR3 DNA reads TGTGCCAGCAGCCTCAATAGGGGGACTGAAGCTTTCTTT.

The chain's CDR3 is CASSQGALYGYTF. The CDR3 DNA is TGTGCCAGCAGCCAGGGGGCACTCTATGGCTACACCTTC. This chain uses TRBV3-1 (or the pseudogene TRBV3-2) with TRBJ1-2, with D possibly matching TRBD1 (6 bases). The CDR3 length is 13 residues. Trimming cost V 3 bases and J 4 bases, with 9 bases left between them. Germline values: CDR1 LGHDT, CDR2 YNNKEL (reference sequence).

This chain connects TRBV24-1 to TRBJ2-5, with 7 nucleotides matching TRBD1. Germline V gene lookup returns CDR1 KGHDR and CDR2 SFDVKD. This CDR3 has 16 amino acids. V lost 3 bases, J lost 4 bases, and 10 bases stayed unmatched. The CDR3 loop reads CATSDPRQGLGETQYF. The CDR3 bases are TGTGCCACCAGTGATCCACGACAGGGCTTGGGAGAGACCCAGTACTTC.

The J gene is TRBJ1-2, the V gene TRBV25-1; TRBD1 is a possible D gene (6 bases). Germline V gene data show CDR1 as MGHDK and CDR2 as SYGVNS. Between the trimmed V and J ends, which lost 4 bases and 10 bases, there was a span of 13 bases. This CDR3 has 12 amino acids. CDR3 region: CASSGTVGFYTF. Written as DNA, the CDR3 is TGTGCCAGCAGTGGGACAGTTGGATTCTACACCTTC.

Concerning this clone itself: The junction does not match germline at one end; this may be a read error. The genes are TRBV6-2 or TRBV6-3 and TRBJ1-1; a possible D gene is TRBD1 (6 bases). The CDR3 runs 12 residues. The V gene's germline CDR1 is MNHEY and CDR2 SVGEGT. CDR3 bases: TGTGCCGGCAGCAGGGGGAACACTGAAGCTTTCTTT. Protein: CAGSRGNTEAFF.

The chain has TRBV24-1 and TRBJ2-5, with 9 bases fitting TRBD2. V gave up 9 bases and J gave up 5 bases; unmatched junction bases: 9. The CDR3 length is 14 residues. Germline-derived CDR1 and CDR2 are KGHDR and SFDVKD. CDR3 residues: CATRGRGGDETQYF. For the CDR3, the DNA is TGTGCCACCCGGGGGCGGGGGGGCGACGAGACCCAGTACTTC.

The chain uses TRBV9 and TRBJ2-1, with 12 bases identical to TRBD2. The junction had 5 bases not matched to a gene; V was cut back by 0 bases and J by 10 bases. Germline V gene lookup returns CDR1 SGDLS and CDR2 YYNGEE. The CDR3 consists of 15 residues. The CDR3: CASSVASGGAEEQFF. CDR3 DNA sequence: TGTGCCAGCAGCGTAGCTAGCGGGGGGGCCGAGGAGCAGTTCTTC.